These T cell receptor beta chains were read from a single sample in a study of shared clonotypes between healthy human individuals. Profiling relied on immunoSEQ multiplex PCR, and the TCRdb table lists in-frame clones only, not all of them. The profile covers some 2.1 million clones, with 85% to 95% appearing a single time and 0.1% to 0.15% taken by the ten largest. The sample consisted of naive CD4+ T cells sorted from blood. The receptors originated from a man between 18 and 29 years old in good health. Both conserved end residues are part of each CDR3. The D gene is left open where the match is weak. A clone size is listed for some rows: how often the clone was seen (once, few, many), or a class if it is expanded.

J: TRBJ1-2
size: NA
D: NA
V: TRBV6-1
DNA: TGTGCCAGCAGGGACACCGGAGGGGGAGCCTATGGCTACACCTTC
CDR3: CASRDTGGGAYGYTF

J: TRBJ2-7
size: NA
D: NA
V: TRBV5-1
DNA: TGCGCCAGCAGCCCCGGGACCCCCTCCTACGAGCAGTACTTC
CDR3: CASSPGTPSYEQYF

J: TRBJ2-7
size: NA
D: TRBD1
V: TRBV19
DNA: TGTGCCAGTAGTCCCTTAGACAGGGTCTACGAGCAGTACTTC
CDR3: CASSPLDRVYEQYF

J: TRBJ1-4
size: NA
D: TRBD1
V: TRBV4-1
DNA: TGCGCCAGCACCGTTGGACAGGGAGGGGAAAAACTGTTTTTT
CDR3: CASTVGQGGEKLFF

J: TRBJ1-4
size: NA
D: NA
V: TRBV14
DNA: TGTGCCAGCAGCCAAACGGGGAGGGATGAAAAACTGTTTTTT
CDR3: CASSQTGRDEKLFF

J: TRBJ2-7
size: NA
D: NA
V: TRBV6-5
DNA: TGTGCCAGCAGTTACTCACCCCCCGGGGGGCCCTACGAGCAGTACTTC
CDR3: CASSYSPPGGPYEQYF

J: TRBJ1-2
size: NA
D: TRBD1
V: TRBV25-1
DNA: TGTGCCAGCAGTGCGACAGGGAAGTATGGCTACACCTTC
CDR3: CASSATGKYGYTF

J: TRBJ2-7
size: NA
D: TRBD2
V: TRBV6-1
DNA: TGTGCCAGCACACTAGCGGGGGTCTCCTACGAGCAGTACTTC
CDR3: CASTLAGVSYEQYF

J: TRBJ2-2
size: NA
D: TRBD1
V: TRBV5-1
DNA: TGCGCCAGCAGCAACAGGGGGTTGAAGGCCGGGGAGCTGTTTTTT
CDR3: CASSNRGLKAGELFF

J: TRBJ1-1
size: NA
D: TRBD1
V: TRBV5-1
DNA: TGCGCCAGCAGCTGGACAGGGGCGTTGAACACTGAAGCTTTCTTT
CDR3: CASSWTGALNTEAFF

J: TRBJ2-3
size: NA
D: TRBD2
V: TRBV6-6
DNA: TGTGCCAGCCCCCCGGGCCTAGCGGGAGTCGCAGATACGCAGTATTTT
CDR3: CASPPGLAGVADTQYF

J: TRBJ2-5
size: NA
D: TRBD1
V: TRBV5-4
DNA: TGTGCCAGCAGCTTGGGTCAGGGGGTCCAAGAGACCCAGTACTTC
CDR3: CASSLGQGVQETQYF

J: TRBJ2-5
size: once
D: NA
V: TRBV19
DNA: TGTGCCAGTAGTATCTACGGCGGGAATGTGGAGACCCAGTACTTC
CDR3: CASSIYGGNVETQYF

J: TRBJ2-1
size: NA
D: NA
V: TRBV7-9
DNA: TGTGCCAGCAGCTTAGATGCCCTAGAGGGGCACAATGAGCAGTTCTTC
CDR3: CASSLDALEGHNEQFF

J: TRBJ2-2
size: NA
D: TRBD1
V: TRBV5-1
DNA: TGCGCCAGCACTCGGACAGGGGCTACCGGGGAGCTGTTTTTT
CDR3: CASTRTGATGELFF

J: TRBJ2-4
size: NA
D: TRBD1
V: TRBV6-1
DNA: TGTGCCTCTTCTGACAGGGCAAAAAACATTCAGTACTTC
CDR3: CASSDRAKNIQYF

J: TRBJ2-1
size: NA
D: NA
V: TRBV11-3
DNA: TGTGCCAGCAGCCTGGGACTCTCGATAACCAATGAGCAGTTCTTC
CDR3: CASSLGLSITNEQFF

J: TRBJ1-5
size: NA
D: TRBD1
V: TRBV7-2
DNA: TGTGCCAGCAGCTCAGCCGGGACAGGGGCTCAGCCCCAGCATTTT
CDR3: CASSSAGTGAQPQHF

J: TRBJ2-7
size: NA
D: NA
V: TRBV28
DNA: TGTGCCAGCAGTTTAGACCTTTCCTACGAGCAGTACTTC
CDR3: CASSLDLSYEQYF

J: TRBJ2-5
size: NA
D: NA
V: TRBV5-1
DNA: TGCGCCAGCAGCTTAATCCAGCCTCAAGAGACCCAGTACTTC
CDR3: CASSLIQPQETQYF

J: TRBJ1-5
size: NA
D: NA
V: TRBV7-2
DNA: TGTGCCAGCAGCTTAGAGTTAAATCAGCCCCAGCATTTT
CDR3: CASSLELNQPQHF

J: TRBJ1-2
size: many
D: NA
V: TRBV6-5
DNA: TGTGCCAGCAGTTACTCGAGCGGGGGGGCTGGCTATGGCTACACCTTC
CDR3: CASSYSSGGAGYGYTF

J: TRBJ1-3
size: NA
D: TRBD1
V: TRBV5-1
DNA: TGCGCCAGCAGCTTGGCGCCGGGACAGCACTTTTTT
CDR3: CASSLAPGQHFF

J: TRBJ2-1
size: NA
D: NA
V: TRBV7-2
DNA: TGTGCCAGCAGCTTAGCACGGGAGAATAGTGAGCAGTTCTTC
CDR3: CASSLARENSEQFF

J: TRBJ2-3
size: once
D: TRBD1
V: TRBV10-3
DNA: TGTGCCATCTTACAGGGGGTTACAGATACGCAGTATTTT
CDR3: CAILQGVTDTQYF

J: TRBJ2-7
size: once
D: NA
V: TRBV15
DNA: TGTGCCACCAGCAGAGATCTCGGGGGTTACGAGCAGTACTTC
CDR3: CATSRDLGGYEQYF

J: TRBJ1-2
size: NA
D: NA
V: TRBV5-1
DNA: TGCGCCAGCAGCATCACTGCCCGTCCTCACAGGGATAACTATGGCTACACCTTC
CDR3: CASSITARPHRDNYGYTF

J: TRBJ1-5
size: NA
D: TRBD1
V: TRBV5-1
DNA: TGCGCCAGCAGCTTGGCAGGACAGGGCGCTCAGCCCCAGCATTTT
CDR3: CASSLAGQGAQPQHF

J: TRBJ1-5
size: NA
D: NA
V: TRBV6-5
DNA: TGTGCCAGCAGTTACTCGGCGGTTAGCAATCAGCCCCAGCATTTT
CDR3: CASSYSAVSNQPQHF

J: TRBJ2-2
size: NA
D: NA
V: TRBV28
DNA: TGTGCCAGCAGGTACCGGGACAATGGTATCTCCGGGGAGCTGTTTTTT
CDR3: CASRYRDNGISGELFF

J: TRBJ2-3
size: NA
D: NA
V: TRBV2
DNA: TGTGCCAGAAGCTCCCCCGGGGCCAAAGGGACAGATACGCAGTATTTT
CDR3: CARSSPGAKGTDTQYF

J: TRBJ1-1
size: NA
D: NA
V: TRBV6-5
DNA: TGTGCCAGCAGTTCCCGGACAGCTGCTGGCACTGAAGCTTTCTTT
CDR3: CASSSRTAAGTEAFF

J: TRBJ2-7
size: NA
D: TRBD2
V: TRBV19
DNA: TGTGCCTGGGAAAGACTAGCGGCCACCCACGAGCAGTACTTC
CDR3: CAWERLAATHEQYF

J: TRBJ1-4
size: NA
D: NA
V: TRBV15
DNA: TGTGCCACCAGGGCTAATGAAAAACTGTTTTTT
CDR3: CATRANEKLFF

J: TRBJ1-3
size: NA
D: NA
V: TRBV9
DNA: TGTGCCAGCAGCTCCCGGACAGAAGGAAACACCATATATTTT
CDR3: CASSSRTEGNTIYF

J: TRBJ1-2
size: few
D: NA
V: TRBV11-2
DNA: TGTGCCAGCAGCCAGCTGACTGGCTACACCTTC
CDR3: CASSQLTGYTF

J: TRBJ2-2
size: NA
D: TRBD1
V: TRBV18
DNA: TGTGCCAGCTCACCTCGACAGGGTAAGAACACCGGGGAGCTGTTTTTT
CDR3: CASSPRQGKNTGELFF

J: TRBJ2-5
size: NA
D: NA
V: TRBV7-9
DNA: TGTGCCAGCAGCGAGGGCAGGGCCAGCGAGACCCAGTACTTC
CDR3: CASSEGRASETQYF

J: TRBJ1-1
size: once
D: NA
V: TRBV5-1
DNA: TGCGCCAGCAGGACGGAGGGGAACACTGAAGCTTTCTTT
CDR3: CASRTEGNTEAFF

J: TRBJ2-2
size: NA
D: TRBD1
V: TRBV7-2
DNA: TGTGCCAGCAGCTTCGGGACAGTAGACACCGGGGAGCTGTTTTTT
CDR3: CASSFGTVDTGELFF

J: TRBJ1-1
size: NA
D: NA
V: TRBV10-3
DNA: TGTGCCATCAGGAGGGACCTGGACACTGAAGCTTTCTTT
CDR3: CAIRRDLDTEAFF

J: TRBJ1-4
size: NA
D: NA
V: TRBV27
DNA: TGTGCCAGCAGTTTCCTGGGGCAAAGGGGTGAAAAACTGTTTTTT
CDR3: CASSFLGQRGEKLFF

J: TRBJ1-5
size: NA
D: TRBD1
V: TRBV2
DNA: TGTGCCAGCAGTGTCGGACAGGACAATCAGCCCCAGCATTTT
CDR3: CASSVGQDNQPQHF

J: TRBJ1-6
size: once
D: TRBD1
V: TRBV30
DNA: TGTGCCTGGAGTGGAGACAGGGGGAGGTATAATTCACCCCTCCACTTT
CDR3: CAWSGDRGRYNSPLHF

J: TRBJ2-5
size: once
D: NA
V: TRBV5-4
DNA: TGTGCCAGCAGCTTCCCGGGTAGATGGGAGACCCAGTACTTC
CDR3: CASSFPGRWETQYF

J: TRBJ1-2
size: NA
D: NA
V: TRBV28
DNA: TGTGCCAGCAGTTCAGCCTATGGCTACACCTTC
CDR3: CASSSAYGYTF

J: TRBJ1-4
size: NA
D: TRBD1
V: TRBV7-9
DNA: TGTGCCAGCAGCCCCGGACAGGTCGGGGATGAAAAACTGTTTTTT
CDR3: CASSPGQVGDEKLFF

J: TRBJ2-3
size: NA
D: NA
V: TRBV5-1
DNA: TGCGCCAGCAGCCCCCTTTCCTTCACAGATACGCAGTATTTT
CDR3: CASSPLSFTDTQYF

J: TRBJ2-1
size: NA
D: NA
V: TRBV9
DNA: TGTGCCAGCAGCGTAGATGGGGGGTGGGCCCATTACAATGAGCAGTTCTTC
CDR3: CASSVDGGWAHYNEQFF

J: TRBJ1-1
size: NA
D: NA
V: TRBV6-5
DNA: TGTGCCAGTAGGGGACGGAACACTGAAGCTTTCTTT
CDR3: CASRGRNTEAFF

J: TRBJ1-1
size: NA
D: TRBD1
V: TRBV19
DNA: TGTGCCAGTAGTATAGCAGTCCTAAACAGGGGGCACACTGAAGCTTTCTTT
CDR3: CASSIAVLNRGHTEAFF

J: TRBJ2-7
size: many
D: NA
V: TRBV18
DNA: TGTGCCAGCTCACCAGGTTTCAGGTACGAGCAGTACTTC
CDR3: CASSPGFRYEQYF